What follows are 10 T cell receptor beta chains derived from one specimen sequenced in a study of CD8 T cells in ankylosing spondylitis. TCRdb re-called the 5' RACE reads through MiXCR, storing one row per CDR3 protein. This table holds a few hundred thousand distinct CDR3 sequences, approximately 24% found once. Source material: blood, either unsorted or a sorted T cell fraction (not recorded which). The receptor set was obtained from a male donor with ankylosing spondylitis or in good health (not recorded which).

This clonotype showed up many times. This is likely a read error, given that the CDR3 carries no conserved phenylalanine or tryptophan at its end. V gene TRBV29-1 combines with J gene TRBJ2-7, with D possibly TRBD2 on 5 matching bases. V dropped 4 bases and J dropped 2 bases, with 12 bases sitting between them. This CDR3 spans 13 amino acids. Per the germline V gene, CDR1 is SQVTM and CDR2 is ANQGSEA. CDR3 region: CSVADFAPYEQYL. The CDR3 DNA sequence: TGCAGCGTTGCGGACTTCGCACCCTACGAGCAGTACCTC.

V is TRBV15 and J is TRBJ2-1; weak D call: TRBD2 (6 bases). This CDR3 comprises 15 residues. The germline V gene encodes CDR1 LNHNV and CDR2 YYDKDF (reference sequence). V was clipped by 1 base and J by 6 bases, with 13 bases between them. The CDR3 DNA follows: TGTGCCACCAGCAGAGCGGGGGTAGGATTCAATGAGCAGTTCTTC. It is translated as CATSRAGVGFNEQFF.

This clonotype was counted many times. The genes are TRBV5-1 and TRBJ2-4, with 14 bases that match TRBD2. V lost 4 bases, J lost 6 bases, and 6 bases stayed unmatched. The CDR3 is made up of 16 amino acids. From germline, CDR1 is SGHRS and CDR2 YFSETQ. CDR3 sequence: CASSKTSGGAGNIQYF. The CDR3 region has the DNA TGCGCCAGCAGCAAGACTAGCGGGGGGGCCGGAAACATTCAGTACTTC.

This clonotype was counted ten times or more. The chain recombines TRBV15 with TRBJ2-5; D is unresolved. Deletions cut 0 bases from V and 2 bases from J, with 10 bases between. From germline, CDR1 is LNHNV and CDR2 YYDKDF (reference sequence). The CDR3 contains 15 residues. This CDR3 is CATSRDPRVQETQYF. Written as DNA, the CDR3 is TGTGCCACCAGCAGAGACCCTAGGGTGCAAGAGACCCAGTACTTC.

V is TRBV4-2 and J is TRBJ2-3; D might be TRBD1 or TRBD2, each matching 5 bases. Germline assignment: CDR1 LGHNA and CDR2 YNFKEQ. V lost 3 bases and J 3 bases, leaving 13 bases between the germline ends. The CDR3 length is 15 residues. This chain's CDR3 is CASSQAQGGTDTQYF. As DNA, the CDR3 is TGTGCCAGCAGCCAGGCCCAGGGCGGGACAGATACGCAGTATTTT.

The sample holds a few counts of this clonotype. The chain uses TRBV20-1 and TRBJ2-3; D not certain. The germline V gene encodes CDR1 DFQATT and CDR2 SNEGSKA (reference sequence). The V end lost 5 bases, the J end lost 1 base, and 19 bases lay between the germline ends. The CDR3 extends over 16 amino acids. DNA for the CDR3: TGCAGTGCTCCCCGGATAGCCAGGAAGGGCACAGATACGCAGTATTTT. It translates to CSAPRIARKGTDTQYF.

This clonotype was observed many times. DNA of the CDR3: TGCAGCGTTGCCCGCCGCCTCGCAGGAAACAATGAGCAGTTCTTC. Encoded protein: CSVARRLAGNNEQFF. The chain is built from TRBV29-1 and TRBJ2-1; D is ambiguous. The V and J ends lost 4 bases and 5 bases respectively, with 18 bases between them. The CDR3 sequence is 15 residues long. CDR1 is SQVTM, CDR2 ANQGSEA, per germline.

This clonotype has at least ten counts. This rearrangement joins TRBV15 to TRBJ1-6, with D maybe TRBD1 (6 bases). CDR3 size: 13 residues. CDR1 is LNHNV and CDR2 is YYDKDF in the germline V gene (reference sequence). Trimming took off 9 bases at V and 2 bases at J, with 8 bases between the two ends. The CDR3 loop is CATGATYNSPLHF. The CDR3 coding sequence is TGTGCCACGGGGGCTACCTATAATTCACCCCTCCACTTT. The full variable domain, rest sourced from reference TRBV15 and TRBJ1-6, is DAMVIQNPRYQVTQFGKPVTLSCSQTLNHNVMYWYQQKSSQAPKLLFHYYDKDFNNEADTPDNFQSRRPNTSFCFLDIRSPGLGDTAMYLCATGATYNSPLHFGNGTRLTVT.

This clonotype is a singleton in its sample. V gene TRBV6-2 or TRBV6-3 combines with J gene TRBJ1-2; D remains ambiguous. Germline loops: CDR1 MNHEY, CDR2 SVGEGT. V shed 5 bases and J shed 7 bases, with 14 bases lying between them. The CDR3 spans 13 residues. The CDR3 region is CASSMNGRFGYTF. The CDR3 nucleotides read TGTGCCAGCAGTATGAACGGGCGGTTTGGCTACACCTTC.

This clonotype was seen repeatedly, ten times or more. The chain couples TRBV6-5 to TRBJ2-2, with 7 bases aligning to TRBD2. Trimming removed 0 bases from V and 2 bases from J; junction bases left unmatched: 6. This CDR3 comprises 17 residues. The germline V gene has CDR1 MNHEY and CDR2 SVGAGI. In DNA, the CDR3 is TGTGCCAGCAGTTACTCGAGTGAGCGGGGTAACACCGGGGAGCTGTTTTTT. Its translation: CASSYSSERGNTGELFF.